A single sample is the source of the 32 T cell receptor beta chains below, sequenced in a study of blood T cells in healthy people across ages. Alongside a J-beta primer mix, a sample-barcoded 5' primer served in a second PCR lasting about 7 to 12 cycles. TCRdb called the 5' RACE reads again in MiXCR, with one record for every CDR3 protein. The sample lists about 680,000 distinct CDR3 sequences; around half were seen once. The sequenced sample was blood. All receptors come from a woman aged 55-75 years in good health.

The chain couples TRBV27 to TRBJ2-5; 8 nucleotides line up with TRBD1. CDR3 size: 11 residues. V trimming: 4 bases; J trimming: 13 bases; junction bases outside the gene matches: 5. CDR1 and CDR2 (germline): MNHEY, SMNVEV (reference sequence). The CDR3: CASSSQGVAYF. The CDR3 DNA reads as TGTGCCAGCAGTTCACAGGGGGTAGCGTACTTC.

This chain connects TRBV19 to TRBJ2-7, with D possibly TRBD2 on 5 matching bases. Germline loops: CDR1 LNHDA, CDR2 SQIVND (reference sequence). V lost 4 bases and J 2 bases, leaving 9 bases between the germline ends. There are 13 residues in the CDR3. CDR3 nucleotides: TGTGCCAGTAGTAGTGAGGGCCCCTACGAGCAGTACTTC. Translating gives CASSSEGPYEQYF.

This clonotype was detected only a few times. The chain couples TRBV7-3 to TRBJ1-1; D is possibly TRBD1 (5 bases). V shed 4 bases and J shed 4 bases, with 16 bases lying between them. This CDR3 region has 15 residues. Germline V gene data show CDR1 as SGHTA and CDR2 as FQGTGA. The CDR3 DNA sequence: TGTGCCAGCAGCTCTGGCCAACCCGGGGGCACTGAAGCTTTCTTT. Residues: CASSSGQPGGTEAFF.

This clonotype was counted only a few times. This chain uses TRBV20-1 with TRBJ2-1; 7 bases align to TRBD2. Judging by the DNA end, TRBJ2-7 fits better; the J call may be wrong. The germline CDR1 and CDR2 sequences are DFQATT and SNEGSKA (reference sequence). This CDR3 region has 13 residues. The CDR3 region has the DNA TGCAGTGGGGAGGGGAACTCCTACAATGAGCAGTACTTC. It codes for CSGEGNSYNEQYF.

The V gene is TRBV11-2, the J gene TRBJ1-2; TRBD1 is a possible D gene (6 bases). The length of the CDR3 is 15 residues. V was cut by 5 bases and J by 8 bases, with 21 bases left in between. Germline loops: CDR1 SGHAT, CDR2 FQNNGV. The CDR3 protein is CASSQWAGGARGYTF. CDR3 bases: TGTGCCAGCAGCCAGTGGGCTGGGGGGGCCCGAGGCTACACCTTC.

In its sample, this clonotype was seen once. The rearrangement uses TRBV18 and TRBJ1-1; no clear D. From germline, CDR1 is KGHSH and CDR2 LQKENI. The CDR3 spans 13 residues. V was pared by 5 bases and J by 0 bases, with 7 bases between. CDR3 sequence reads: CASSTDMNTEAFF. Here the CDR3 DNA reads TGTGCCAGCTCAACAGACATGAACACTGAAGCTTTCTTT. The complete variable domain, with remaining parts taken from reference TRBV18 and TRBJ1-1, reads NAGVMQNPRHLVRRRGQEARLRCSPMKGHSHVYWYRQLPEEGLKFMVYLQKENIIDESGMPKERFSAEFPKEGPSILRIQQVVRGDSAAYFCASSTDMNTEAFFGQGTRLTVV.

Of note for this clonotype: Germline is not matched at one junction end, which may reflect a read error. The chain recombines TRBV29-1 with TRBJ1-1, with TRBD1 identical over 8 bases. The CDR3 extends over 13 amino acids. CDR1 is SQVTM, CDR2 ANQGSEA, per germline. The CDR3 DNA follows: TGCGGCGTGATCAGGGGGCGGAACACTGAAGCTTTCTTT. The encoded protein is CGVIRGRNTEAFF.

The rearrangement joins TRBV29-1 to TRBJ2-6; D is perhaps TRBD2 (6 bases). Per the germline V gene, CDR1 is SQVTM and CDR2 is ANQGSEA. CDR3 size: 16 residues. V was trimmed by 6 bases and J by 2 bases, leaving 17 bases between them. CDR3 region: CSVGSGAGAGANVLTF. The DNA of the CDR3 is TGCAGCGTCGGATCGGGAGCCGGCGCTGGGGCCAACGTCCTGACTTTC.

CDR3 DNA sequence: TGCAGTGCTAGAGAAAGGACAGGGGCCTACAATGAGCAGTTCTTC. As protein: CSARERTGAYNEQFF. The V call is TRBV20-1, the J call TRBJ2-1; 9 nucleotides line up with TRBD1. J gave up 2 bases and V 0 bases, and 2 bases lay outside the gene matches. The CDR3 length is 15 residues. CDR1 is DFQATT and CDR2 is SNEGSKA in the germline V gene (reference sequence).

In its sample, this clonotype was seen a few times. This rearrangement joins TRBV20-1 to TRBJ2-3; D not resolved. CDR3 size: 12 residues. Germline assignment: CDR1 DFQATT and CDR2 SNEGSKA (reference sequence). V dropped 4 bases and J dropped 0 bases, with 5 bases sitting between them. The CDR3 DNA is TGCAGTGCTACGCAGAGCACAGATACGCAGTATTTT. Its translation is CSATQSTDTQYF.

DNA of the CDR3: TGTGCCAGCAGCCAGACAGAAGATGCTGGCTACACCTTC. Translated: CASSQTEDAGYTF. This chain joins TRBV6-6 and TRBJ1-2; possibly TRBD1 for D (5 bases). Germline V CDR1 and CDR2: MNHNY, SVGAGI (reference sequence). Deletions cut 6 bases from V and 7 bases from J, with 15 bases between. There are 13 residues in the CDR3.

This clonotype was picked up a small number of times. The CDR3 spells CASSWGLATLNEQFF. For the CDR3, the DNA is TGTGCCAGCAGCTGGGGTCTAGCGACCCTCAATGAGCAGTTCTTC. The chain carries TRBV11-3 and TRBJ2-1, with D perhaps matching TRBD2 (6 bases). The CDR3 runs to 15 residues. Trimming took 4 bases from V and 6 from J, leaving 16 bases between them. CDR1 is SGHNT and CDR2 is YENEEA in the germline V gene. The full variable domain, in which reference TRBV11-3 and TRBJ2-1 provide the parts outside the CDR3, is EAGVVQSPRYKIIEKKQPVAFWCNPISGHNTLYWYLQNLGQGPELLIRYENEEAVDDSQLPKDRFSAERLKGVDSTLKIQPAELGDSAVYLCASSWGLATLNEQFFGPGTRLTVL.

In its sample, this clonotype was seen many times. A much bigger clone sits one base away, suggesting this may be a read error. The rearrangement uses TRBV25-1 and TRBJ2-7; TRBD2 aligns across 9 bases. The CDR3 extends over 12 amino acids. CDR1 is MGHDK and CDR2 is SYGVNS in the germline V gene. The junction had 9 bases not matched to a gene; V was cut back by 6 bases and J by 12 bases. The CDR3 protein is CASRDSGGSLYF. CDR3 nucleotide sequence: TGTGCCAGCAGGGATAGCGGGGGCTCACTGTACTTC.

Here the CDR3 reads CASTPRDSDVSAQYF. In DNA, the CDR3 is TGTGCCAGCACCCCGAGGGACAGCGATGTGTCGGCCCAGTACTTC. The rearrangement links TRBV6-5 to TRBJ2-5, with TRBD1 matching 7 bases. The germline V gene encodes CDR1 MNHEY and CDR2 SVGAGI. The CDR3 spans 15 residues. V was pared by 7 bases and J by 9 bases, with 17 bases of the junction left unmatched.

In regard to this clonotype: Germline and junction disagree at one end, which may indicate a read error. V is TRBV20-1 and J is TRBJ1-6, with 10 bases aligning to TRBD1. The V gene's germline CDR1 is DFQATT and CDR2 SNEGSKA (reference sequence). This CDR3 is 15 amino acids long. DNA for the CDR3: TGCAGCGCTACTAGCCCGGGACAGGGGCGTTCACCCCTCCACTTT. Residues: CSATSPGQGRSPLHF.

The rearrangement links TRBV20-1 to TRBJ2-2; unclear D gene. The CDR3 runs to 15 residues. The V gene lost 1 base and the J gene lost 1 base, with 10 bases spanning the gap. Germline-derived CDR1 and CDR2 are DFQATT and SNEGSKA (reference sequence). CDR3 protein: CSARARTKNTGELFF. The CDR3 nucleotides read TGCAGTGCTAGAGCAAGGACGAAGAACACCGGGGAGCTGTTTTTT.

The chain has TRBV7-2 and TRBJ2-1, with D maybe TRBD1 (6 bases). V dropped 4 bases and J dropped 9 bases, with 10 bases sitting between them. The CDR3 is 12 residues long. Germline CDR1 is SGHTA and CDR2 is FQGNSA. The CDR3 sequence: CASSSRGFEQFF. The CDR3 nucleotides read TGTGCCAGCAGCTCCAGGGGATTTGAGCAGTTCTTC.

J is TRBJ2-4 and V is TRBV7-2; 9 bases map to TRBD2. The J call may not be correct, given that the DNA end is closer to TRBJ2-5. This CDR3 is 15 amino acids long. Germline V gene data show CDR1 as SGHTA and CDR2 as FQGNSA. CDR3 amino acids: CASSLVSSGAETQYF. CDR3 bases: TGTGCCAGCAGCTTAGTCTCTAGCGGGGCGGAGACCCAGTACTTC.

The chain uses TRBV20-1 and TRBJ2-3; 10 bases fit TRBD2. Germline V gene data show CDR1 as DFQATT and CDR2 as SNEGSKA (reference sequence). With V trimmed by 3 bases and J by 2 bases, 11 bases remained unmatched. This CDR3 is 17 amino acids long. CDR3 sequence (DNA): TGCAGTGCTAGTGAATTCCTGGGGACTAGCGACACAGATACGCAGTATTTT. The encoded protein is CSASEFLGTSDTDTQYF.

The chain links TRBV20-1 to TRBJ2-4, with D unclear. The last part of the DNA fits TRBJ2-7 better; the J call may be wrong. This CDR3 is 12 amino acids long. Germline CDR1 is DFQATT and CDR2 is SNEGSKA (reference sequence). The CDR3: CSASMEFDEQYF. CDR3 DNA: TGCAGTGCTAGTATGGAGTTCGACGAGCAGTACTTC.

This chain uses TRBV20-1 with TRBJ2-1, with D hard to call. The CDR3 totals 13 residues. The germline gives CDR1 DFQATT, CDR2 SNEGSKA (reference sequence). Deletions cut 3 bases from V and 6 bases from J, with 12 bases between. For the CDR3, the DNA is TGCAGTGCTAGCGCGCAGATTGGCAATGAGCAGTTCTTC. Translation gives CSASAQIGNEQFF.

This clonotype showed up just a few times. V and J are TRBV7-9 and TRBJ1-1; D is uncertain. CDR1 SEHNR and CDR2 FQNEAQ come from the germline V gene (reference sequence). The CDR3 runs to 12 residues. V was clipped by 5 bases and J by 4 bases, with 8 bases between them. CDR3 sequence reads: CASSRHSTEAFF. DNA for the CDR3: TGTGCCAGCAGCCGACACAGCACTGAAGCTTTCTTT.

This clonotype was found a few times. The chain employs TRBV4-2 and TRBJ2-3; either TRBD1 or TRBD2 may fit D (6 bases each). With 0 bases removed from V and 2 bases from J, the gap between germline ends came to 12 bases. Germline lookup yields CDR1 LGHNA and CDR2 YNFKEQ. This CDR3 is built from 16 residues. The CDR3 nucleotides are TGTGCCAGCAGCCAAGACGGGGGCTCGTCCACAGATACGCAGTATTTT. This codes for CASSQDGGSSTDTQYF.

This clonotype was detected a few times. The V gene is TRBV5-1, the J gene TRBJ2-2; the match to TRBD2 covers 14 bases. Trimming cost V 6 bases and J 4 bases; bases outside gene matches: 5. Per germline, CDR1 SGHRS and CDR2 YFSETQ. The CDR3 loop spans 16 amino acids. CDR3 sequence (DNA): TGCGCCAGCATGGGACTAGCGGGAGATGCCACCGGGGAGCTGTTTTTT. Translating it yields CASMGLAGDATGELFF.

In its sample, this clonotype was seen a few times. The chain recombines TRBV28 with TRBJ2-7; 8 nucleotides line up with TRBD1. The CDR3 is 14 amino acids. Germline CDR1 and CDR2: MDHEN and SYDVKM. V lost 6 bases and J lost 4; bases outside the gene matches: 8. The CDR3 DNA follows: TGTGCCAGCAGCCTAGCAGGGGGCGAATACGAGCAGTACTTC. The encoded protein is CASSLAGGEYEQYF.

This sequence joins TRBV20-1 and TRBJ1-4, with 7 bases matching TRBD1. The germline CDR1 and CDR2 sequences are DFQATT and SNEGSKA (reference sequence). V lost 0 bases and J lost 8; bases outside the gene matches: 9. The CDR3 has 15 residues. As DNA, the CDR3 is TGCAGTGCTAGAGATAGGGAGGGGGCGAGGGAAAAACTGTTTTTT. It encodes CSARDREGAREKLFF.

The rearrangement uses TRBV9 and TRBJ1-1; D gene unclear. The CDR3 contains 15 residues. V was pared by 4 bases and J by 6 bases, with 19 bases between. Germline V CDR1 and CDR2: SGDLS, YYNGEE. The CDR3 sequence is CASSPQGRVRSEAFF. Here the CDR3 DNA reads TGTGCCAGCAGCCCCCAAGGAAGGGTTCGGTCTGAAGCTTTCTTT. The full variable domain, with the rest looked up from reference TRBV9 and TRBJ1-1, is DSGVTQTPKHLITATGQRVTLRCSPRSGDLSVYWYQQSLDQGLQFLIQYYNGEERAKGNILERFSAQQFPDLHSELNLSSLELGDSALYFCASSPQGRVRSEAFFGQGTRLTVV.

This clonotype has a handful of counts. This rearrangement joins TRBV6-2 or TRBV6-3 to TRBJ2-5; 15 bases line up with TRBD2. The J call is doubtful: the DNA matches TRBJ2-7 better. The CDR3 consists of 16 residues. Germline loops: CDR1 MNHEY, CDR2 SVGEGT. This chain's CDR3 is CASSPGLAGGLYEQYF. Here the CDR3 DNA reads TGTGCCAGCAGCCCGGGACTAGCGGGAGGACTATACGAGCAGTACTTC.

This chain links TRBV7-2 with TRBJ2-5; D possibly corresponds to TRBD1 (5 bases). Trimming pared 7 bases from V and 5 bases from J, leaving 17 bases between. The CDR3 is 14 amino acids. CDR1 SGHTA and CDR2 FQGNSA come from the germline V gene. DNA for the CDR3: TGTGCCAGCACCCTTAGAGGCCCAGGGGAGACCCAGTACTTC. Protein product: CASTLRGPGETQYF.

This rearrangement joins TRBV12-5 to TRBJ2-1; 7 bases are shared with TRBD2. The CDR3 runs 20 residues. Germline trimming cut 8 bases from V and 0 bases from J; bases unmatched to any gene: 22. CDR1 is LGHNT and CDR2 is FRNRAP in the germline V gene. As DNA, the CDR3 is TGTGCTAGTTTTCCAGAACCGGCTACTAGCGCCTCGAGCTCCTACAATGAGCAGTTCTTC. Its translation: CASFPEPATSASSSYNEQFF.

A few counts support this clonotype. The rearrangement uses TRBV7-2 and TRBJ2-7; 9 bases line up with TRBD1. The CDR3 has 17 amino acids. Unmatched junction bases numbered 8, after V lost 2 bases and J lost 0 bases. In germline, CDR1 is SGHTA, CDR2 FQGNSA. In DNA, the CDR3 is TGTGCCAGCAGCTTAAGGGGGTTGACAGGGGGCTCCTACGAGCAGTACTTC. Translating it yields CASSLRGLTGGSYEQYF. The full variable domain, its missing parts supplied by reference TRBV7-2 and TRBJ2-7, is GAGVSQSPSNKVTEKGKDVELRCDPISGHTALYWYRQSLGQGLEFLIYFQGNSAPDKSGLPSDRFSAERTGGSVSTLTIQRTQQEDSAVYLCASSLRGLTGGSYEQYFGPGTRLTVT.

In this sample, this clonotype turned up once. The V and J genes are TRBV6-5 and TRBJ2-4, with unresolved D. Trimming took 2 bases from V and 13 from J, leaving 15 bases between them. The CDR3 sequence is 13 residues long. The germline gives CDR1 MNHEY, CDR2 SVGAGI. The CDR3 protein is CASSYPKNNEQYF. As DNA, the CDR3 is TGTGCCAGCAGTTACCCTAAAAACAATGAGCAGTACTTC.